This T cell receptor (beta chain) emerged from a study of CD8+ T cells in alopecia areata (dated by TCRdb to between 2018 and 2020). Regarding the study in general: The treated patients, all with moderate-to-severe alopecia areata, were enrolled in an open-label pilot trial of oral tofacitinib given at 5 to 10 mg twice daily. TCRbeta CDR3 regions were amplified by immunoSEQ multiplex PCR using 35 Vbeta forward and 13 Jbeta reverse primers. To study T cell clonal expansion in alopecia areata, the researchers applied high-throughput TCRbeta sequencing to both the C3H/HeJ mouse model and human patients. Scalp clonality was compared across normal scalp (n=4), patchy alopecia areata scalp (n=8), and alopecia totalis/universalis scalp (n=8). Tofacitinib was given for 6 to 18 months, followed by 6 months of follow-up off drug to assess delayed response and recurrence. RNA was extracted with the PAXgene miRNA kit for fixed scalp, the miRNeasy kit for PBMCs, and the RNeasy kit for mouse skin. Tofacitinib-treated patients had biopsies at baseline and at 4 and 24 weeks of treatment, with a later scalp biopsy in several patients. Scalp tissue and sorted CD4+ and CD8+ peripheral blood T cells from patchy and totalis/universalis alopecia areata patients and from healthy controls were covered by human TCRbeta sequencing.

Taken with the paper, the label for time point translates to: baseline before oral tofacitinib. From alopecia areata patients, peripheral blood was collected along with lesional scalp punch biopsies. PBMCs were isolated by density centrifugation and stained for CD3, CD4 and CD8, and CD4+ and CD8+ T cells were sorted on a FACSAria. CDR1 and CDR2 are drawn from the germline V gene (reference sequence): SGHNT, YYREEE. The V and J ends are trimmed by 3 bases and 3 bases, leaving 12 bases between them. The cysteine opens and the phenylalanine closes a CDR3 of 14 amino acids. Only CDR3 DNA is held: 42 bases, read in frame from base 1. Study-wide conclusions, independent of this receptor: Scalp TCR repertoire analysis is complicated because resident alphabeta T cells in normal human skin are also sequenced, whereas mouse skin is dominated by gammadelta T cells. Lesional scalp, especially in alopecia totalis/universalis, showed higher clonality and more expanded CD8+ clones than normal scalp, suggesting antigenic drive. Shared TCR sequences between patients were less evident than in mice, which may be partly attributable to HLA diversity in the patient population.

The library was produced with the immunoSEQ multiplex PCR assay. RNA was extracted from all samples and reverse transcribed into cDNA, which served as template for TCR sequencing. SuperScript III was used to make first-strand cDNA, primed with a 2:1 mix of oligo-dT and random hexamers. A synthetic immune receptor repertoire was used to gauge amplification bias, and whatever bias remained was removed computationally. The original methods were these. After raw reads were preprocessed to remove errors, the CDR3 was defined following IMGT conventions as running from the conserved cysteine to phenylalanine. To get clonality, Shannon entropy was normalized by log2 of the number of productive unique TCRs and the result was subtracted from 1. Scalp TCRbeta sequences were cross-referenced with sorted blood CD4 and CD8 repertoires so that the CD4 or CD8 identity of scalp clones could be inferred. The table was pulled from immuneACCESS by TCRdb, which kept in-frame rearrangements only. Such tables lose some clones; where checked, under half of the loss comes from unresolved V genes, and the rest has no known cause. That table is the source of V, J and clone size, and D and trimming were worked out from the DNA. The sample data list around 130,000 clones, and roughly 61% of these were observed just once. The ten largest account for 4.5% of the sample.

Details on this clone: The antigen this receptor binds is unknown. There are no base qualities to consult, and no much larger clone falls within one base.

Sequences were derived from CD4+ T cells sorted from blood, sampled at week 0. Rearrangement joined TRBV5-4 to TRBJ2-5; the D gene could be either TRBD1 or TRBD2, each agreeing at 6 bases. The source is a human donor with alopecia areata. Here is the DNA: TGTGCCAGCAGCTCTGGGGGGCTGGAAGAGACCCAGTACTTC. Its product reads: CASSSGGLEETQYF.